The next 29 T cell receptor beta chains were all read from a single sample in a study of blood T cell repertoires in COVID-19. Clones were read by immunoSEQ multiplex PCR, and TCRdb kept only the in-frame ones, dropping some. The sample has under 250,000 clones, 84% seen once. Material for sequencing was peripheral blood. The receptors were gathered from a woman younger than 45 who had recovered from COVID-19.

The chain combines TRBV14 with TRBJ2-7; D perhaps matches TRBD2 (7 bases). This CDR3 is built from 14 residues. Germline V gene data show CDR1 as SGHDN and CDR2 as FVKESK. With 8 bases removed from V and 0 bases from J, the gap between germline ends came to 14 bases. As DNA, the CDR3 is TGTGCCAGCTATGACGGGGGGCGCTCCTACGAGCAGTACTTC. Translation: CASYDGGRSYEQYF.

The J gene is TRBJ2-3, the V gene TRBV19; D unresolved. The CDR3 extends over 14 amino acids. Germline V gene lookup returns CDR1 LNHDA and CDR2 SQIVND (reference sequence). V dropped 7 bases and J dropped 3 bases, with 14 bases sitting between them. The CDR3 sequence: CASIPSAGTDTQYF. For the CDR3, the DNA is TGTGCCAGTATCCCCTCCGCCGGGACAGATACGCAGTATTTT.

CDR3 sequence: CASSQDQAGQPQHF. The CDR3 DNA reads TGTGCCAGCAGCCAAGATCAGGCAGGGCAGCCCCAGCATTTT. The chain carries TRBV3-1 (or the pseudogene TRBV3-2) and TRBJ1-5; TRBD1 is a possible D gene (5 bases). Germline lookup yields CDR1 LGHDT and CDR2 YNNKEL (reference sequence). V dropped 0 bases and J dropped 7 bases, with 10 bases sitting between them. CDR3 length: 14 residues.

This chain links TRBV18 with TRBJ2-7, with a possible D match to TRBD1 (6 bases). Trimming stripped 2 bases from V and 2 bases from J, with 22 bases between. This CDR3 comprises 18 residues. Germline V gene data show CDR1 as KGHSH and CDR2 as LQKENI. CDR3 in DNA: TGTGCCAGCTCACCATATATCGGGACAAATAGTTTCCCCTACGAGCAGTACTTC. This encodes CASSPYIGTNSFPYEQYF.

The genes are TRBV6-5 and TRBJ1-2, with D uncertain. Trimming cost V 6 bases and J 4 bases, with 12 bases left between them. This CDR3 contains 13 residues. Germline loops: CDR1 MNHEY, CDR2 SVGAGI. The DNA for the CDR3 is TGTGCCAGCAGCCCCGACTTGCCCTATGGCTACACCTTC. Protein: CASSPDLPYGYTF.

The chain is built from TRBV28 and TRBJ2-7; TRBD2 agrees at 7 bases. Germline CDR1 MDHEN, CDR2 SYDVKM. The CDR3 sequence is 15 residues long. Losses at the gene ends were 8 bases for V and 0 bases for J; bases not matched to a gene: 10. The CDR3 nucleotides are TGTGCCAGCGCCCCTGGGGGGGGGTTCTCCTACGAGCAGTACTTC. Protein product: CASAPGGGFSYEQYF.

The chain carries TRBV19 and TRBJ1-3; TRBD1 agrees at 7 bases. The germline gives CDR1 LNHDA, CDR2 SQIVND (reference sequence). The V segment lost 7 bases and the J segment 2 bases; nucleotides outside the gene matches: 5. This CDR3 spans 14 amino acids. The CDR3 spells CASTGGEAGNTIYF. CDR3 bases: TGTGCCAGTACAGGGGGTGAAGCTGGAAACACCATATATTTT.

This clone appeared once. V is TRBV6-5 and J is TRBJ2-1; the D is unclear. This CDR3 is built from 14 residues. Germline CDR1 MNHEY, CDR2 SVGAGI. Trimming cost V 6 bases and J 8 bases, with 17 bases left between them. Here the CDR3 reads CASRHPRRTDEQFF. CDR3 nucleotide sequence: TGTGCCAGCAGACATCCCCGGAGAACCGATGAGCAGTTCTTC.

This sequence joins TRBV6-5 and TRBJ1-6; D remains ambiguous. V lost 6 bases, J lost 5 bases, and 14 bases lay in between. The CDR3 covers 15 residues. Germline V gene sequence: CDR1 MNHEY, CDR2 SVGAGI. The CDR3 spells CASRVDGENNSPLHF. CDR3 in DNA: TGTGCCAGCAGAGTAGACGGAGAAAATAATTCACCCCTCCACTTT.

CDR3 loop: CASQLRPGETQYF. Here the CDR3 DNA reads TGTGCCAGCCAATTAAGGCCCGGGGAGACCCAGTACTTC. The J gene is TRBJ2-5, the V gene TRBV2, with D uncertain. The CDR3 consists of 13 residues. Between the trimmed V and J ends, which lost 8 bases and 5 bases, there was a span of 15 bases. Per the germline V gene, CDR1 is SNHLY and CDR2 is FYNNEI.

The chain employs TRBV4-1 and TRBJ2-1; 11 bases map to TRBD2. The V gene end was trimmed by 2 bases and the J gene end by 2 bases; junction bases not matched to a gene: 8. The CDR3 length is 18 residues. The germline V gene has CDR1 MGHRA and CDR2 YSYEKL. CDR3 coding DNA: TGCGCCAGCAGCCAAAGGACTAGCGGGCTTCCCCCCTACAATGAGCAGTTCTTC. Its protein is CASSQRTSGLPPYNEQFF.

In its sample, this clone was seen a few times. The rearrangement joins TRBV3-1 (or the pseudogene TRBV3-2) to TRBJ1-3; 8 nucleotides match TRBD1. The CDR3 totals 15 residues. Per the germline V gene, CDR1 is LGHDT and CDR2 is YNNKEL (reference sequence). V shed 3 bases, J shed 2 bases, and the junction held 3 bases outside the gene matches. CDR3 bases: TGTGCCAGCAGCCAGGGACAGGCGGCTGGAAACACCATATATTTT. Protein: CASSQGQAAGNTIYF.

The chain uses TRBV6-5 and TRBJ1-5; maybe TRBD1 (6 bases). Germline V lookup: CDR1 MNHEY, CDR2 SVGAGI. Deletions cut 8 bases from V and 7 bases from J, with 18 bases between. The CDR3 has 14 residues. The CDR3 DNA is TGTGCCAGCCGGGTTTCAGGGGCCTGGCAGCCCCAGCATTTT. Residues: CASRVSGAWQPQHF.

The chain is built from TRBV7-6 and TRBJ2-1, with 8 bases identical to TRBD1. Looked up from germline, CDR1 is SGHVS and CDR2 is FNYEAQ. The CDR3 has 18 amino acids. V lost 2 bases, J lost 5 bases, and 14 bases stayed unmatched. This chain's CDR3 is CASSLPGQVFGAHNEQFF. CDR3 sequence (DNA): TGTGCCAGCAGCTTACCGGGACAGGTTTTCGGAGCCCACAATGAGCAGTTCTTC.

This chain joins TRBV7-9 and TRBJ2-7, with 10 bases that match TRBD1. The junction had 6 bases not matched to a gene; V was cut back by 5 bases and J by 5 bases. CDR3 length equals 14 residues. CDR1 SEHNR and CDR2 FQNEAQ come from the germline V gene (reference sequence). The CDR3 sequence: CASSLGDRGHEQYF. The CDR3, as DNA: TGTGCCAGCAGCCTAGGGGACAGGGGTCACGAGCAGTACTTC.

The V and J genes are TRBV6-5 and TRBJ1-6; D is ambiguous. The CDR3 has 13 amino acids. The V and J ends lost 5 bases and 8 bases respectively, with 10 bases between them. The germline V gene has CDR1 MNHEY and CDR2 SVGAGI. CDR3 sequence reads: CASSRDSDSPLHF. CDR3 nucleotide sequence: TGTGCCAGCAGTCGGGATTCGGATTCACCCCTCCACTTT.

The gene calls are TRBV18 and TRBJ2-4; D is unresolved. The germline V gene encodes CDR1 KGHSH and CDR2 LQKENI. The V gene lost 3 bases and the J gene lost 1 base, with 4 bases spanning the gap. This CDR3 region has 13 residues. In DNA form, the CDR3 reads TGTGCCAGCTCACCCCCGGCCAAAAACATTCAGTACTTC. Amino acids: CASSPPAKNIQYF.

The chain uses TRBV2 and TRBJ2-7, with 14 nucleotides matching TRBD2. The germline V gene has CDR1 SNHLY and CDR2 FYNNEI. J was trimmed by 2 bases and V by 10 bases; bases with no gene match: 7. The CDR3 totals 15 residues. DNA of the CDR3: TGTGCCAAAAGGACTAGCGGGAGGTATGCCTACGAGCAGTACTTC. It encodes CAKRTSGRYAYEQYF.

V usage is TRBV5-1 and J usage is TRBJ2-3, with D tentatively TRBD2 (5 bases). From germline, CDR1 is SGHRS and CDR2 YFSETQ. The V and J ends lost 2 bases and 1 base respectively, with 11 bases between them. The CDR3 loop spans 15 amino acids. CDR3 region: CASSFSGSGTDTQYF. The DNA of the CDR3 is TGCGCCAGCAGCTTTTCGGGGAGCGGCACAGATACGCAGTATTTT.

This clone occurred a few times. The J gene is TRBJ2-1, the V gene TRBV19; D not certain. The CDR3 sequence is 13 residues long. Germline-derived CDR1 and CDR2 are LNHDA and SQIVND (reference sequence). Trimming cost V 6 bases and J 2 bases, with 8 bases left between them. The CDR3 is CASSQATYNEQFF. In DNA form, the CDR3 reads TGTGCCAGTAGCCAGGCTACCTACAATGAGCAGTTCTTC.

This chain links TRBV2 with TRBJ2-3, with 13 bases fitting TRBD2. The J segment lost 5 bases and the V segment lost 4 bases, leaving 0 bases of the junction unmatched. The CDR3 contains 14 residues. The germline gives CDR1 SNHLY, CDR2 FYNNEI. DNA of the CDR3: TGTGCCAGCAGTGGGACTAGCGGGAGAGATACGCAGTATTTT. The encoded protein is CASSGTSGRDTQYF.

CDR3 residues: CASSEWRDAVAFF. The CDR3 DNA reads TGTGCCAGCAGTGAATGGAGGGACGCAGTAGCTTTCTTT. This chain connects TRBV2 to TRBJ1-1, with D maybe TRBD1 (5 bases). This CDR3 is built from 13 residues. The germline gives CDR1 SNHLY, CDR2 FYNNEI. Trimming stripped 2 bases from V and 10 bases from J, with 14 bases between.

V is TRBV30 and J is TRBJ1-2, with 10 bases matching TRBD1. Germline CDR1 GTSNPN, CDR2 SVGIG (reference sequence). V trimming: 5 bases; J trimming: 8 bases; junction bases outside the gene matches: 5. CDR3 length: 12 residues. The CDR3 spells CAWGGTGVGYTF. For the CDR3, the DNA is TGTGCCTGGGGGGGGACAGGGGTCGGCTACACCTTC.

This clone has only one observation. The chain carries TRBV7-9 and TRBJ2-7; maybe TRBD1 (6 bases). The CDR3 contains 12 residues. Germline CDR1 and CDR2: SEHNR and FQNEAQ (reference sequence). V lost 5 bases to trimming and J lost 4 bases, with 9 bases between them. CDR3 nucleotides: TGTGCCAGCAGCATGGACAGTTACGAGCAGTACTTC. Its translation: CASSMDSYEQYF.

V usage is TRBV5-1 and J usage is TRBJ2-7, with a tentative D call TRBD2 (5 bases). From germline, CDR1 is SGHRS and CDR2 YFSETQ. This CDR3 has 14 amino acids. Trimming removed 2 bases from V and 2 bases from J, with 11 bases in between. CDR3 nucleotides: TGCGCCAGCAGCTTAATAGGGAGTCCCTACGAGCAGTACTTC. It is translated as CASSLIGSPYEQYF.

The sample holds a few counts of this clone. V gene TRBV5-1 combines with J gene TRBJ1-1; D is unresolved. The CDR3 totals 13 residues. Germline CDR1 and CDR2: SGHRS and YFSETQ. With 2 bases removed from V and 4 bases from J, the gap between germline ends came to 9 bases. The CDR3 is CASSFFTGTEAFF. In DNA form, the CDR3 reads TGCGCCAGCAGCTTTTTCACGGGCACTGAAGCTTTCTTT.

The V and J genes are TRBV15 and TRBJ1-4; D might be TRBD1 (6 bases). V shed 5 bases and J shed 5 bases, with 15 bases lying between them. The CDR3 is 15 amino acids. Germline V lookup: CDR1 LNHNV, CDR2 YYDKDF (reference sequence). The CDR3 spells CATSDPGQPNEKLFF. The CDR3 bases are TGTGCCACCAGCGATCCCGGACAGCCCAATGAAAAACTGTTTTTT. Full variable domain (rest looked up from reference TRBV15 and TRBJ1-4): DAMVIQNPRYQVTQFGKPVTLSCSQTLNHNVMYWYQQKSSQAPKLLFHYYDKDFNNEADTPDNFQSRRPNTSFCFLDIRSPGLGDTAMYLCATSDPGQPNEKLFFGSGTQLSVL.

The chain is built from TRBV7-2 and TRBJ1-6; D may be TRBD1 (6 bases). This CDR3 spans 14 amino acids. V was shortened by 2 bases and J by 8 bases, with 10 bases between the two germline ends. Germline CDR1 is SGHTA and CDR2 is FQGNSA. CDR3 sequence: CASSLQGLDSPLHF. CDR3 bases: TGTGCCAGCAGCTTACAGGGGCTAGATTCACCCCTCCACTTT.

Comment on this clone: Other nucleotide sequences in the sample specify the same CDR3. This chain links TRBV6-5 with TRBJ2-1; possible D gene TRBD2, 6 bases. CDR3 length equals 15 residues. V was pared by 0 bases and J by 0 bases, with 6 bases between. Per germline, CDR1 MNHEY and CDR2 SVGAGI. The chain's CDR3 is CASSYSGSSYNEQFF. The CDR3, as DNA: TGTGCCAGCAGTTACTCCGGGAGCTCCTACAATGAGCAGTTCTTC.